The source of this TCR beta chain is a study of blood T cells in healthy people across ages (dated by TCRdb to 2015 to 2017). Concerning the study at large: In model experiments, roughly one uniquely barcoded TCR beta cDNA molecule per two T cells was captured by template switching. To avoid experimental bias, donors of different ages were distributed randomly across sequencing lanes. The donors were divided into four age groups: young (average around 16 years), middle-aged (approximately 39), aged (around 59) and long-lived (roughly 82). Age-related changes in TCR beta repertoire diversity were measured in the study by deep sequencing normalized with unique cDNA molecular identifiers. Using the same blood draw, the study looked at two additional independent replicas of 1 million unique cDNA reads for two donors, one aged 18 to 29 and the other aged 80 or older. Study-level results and caveats: Because donor CMV infection status was unknown, age-related changes in expanded clonotypes were potentially confounded. Estimates of total diversity from one million sequenced T cells were regarded as lower bounds and underestimates. Observed TCR beta diversity per million T cells fell roughly linearly with age, and a significant reduction was already apparent by age roughly 40. Observed TCR beta diversity correlated strongly with the percentage of naive T cells measured by flow cytometry. Because profiling used bulk unsorted PBMCs, naive and antigen-experienced compartments could not be compared conclusively. The long-lived group showed more naive CD4+ T cells, fewer expanded clones and increased TCR diversity than the aged group, suggesting age selection.

Library creation used 5' RACE. The sequencing machine was an Illumina HiSeq 2500. A second about 7 to 11 cycle PCR used a sample-barcoded 5' primer and a J-beta primer mix. Each TCR beta cDNA molecule received a unique molecular identifier from a template-switch 5' adaptor carrying 12 random nucleotides. Each sample yielded at least 3 million CDR3-containing paired-end reads. First-strand cDNA synthesis was performed from all RNA using the Mint cDNA synthesis kit, with priming by a TRBC-specific oligonucleotide. Following uracil-DNA glycosylase treatment, all cDNA underwent a first 18-cycle PCR with the universal primers M1SS and BC2_uni_R. In the paper's pipeline: Normalization of each sample was performed by random selection of 1 million high-quality reads, each carrying a distinct molecular identifier. Reads with shared molecular identifiers were discarded instead of being binned into consensus sequences. CDR3 identification, clonotype clustering and error correction used MiTCR with a Q25 quality threshold and the strictest error-elimination algorithm. A nonparametric unseen species model using Euler transformation provided a lower-bound estimate of total TCR beta diversity. TCRdb reprocessing: public reads trimmed at Q25 with fastp, clones called with MiXCR, in-frame beta chains kept. Here each entry gathers all rows of one CDR3 protein and keeps the most common genes and DNA. Here the V and J calls rest on TCRdb's processing, not on the authors' analysis. The sample yields more than 700,000 distinct CDR3 sequences; 46% were counted once. In total, the top ten clones hold around 18% of the sample.

Donors were about 36 systemically healthy Caucasian individuals from Russia aged roughly 6 to 90 years. Each donor gave ten milliliters of peripheral blood, collected into EDTA-treated Vacutainer tubes. Ficoll-Paque density-gradient centrifugation was used to isolate PBMCs, with at least 6.5 million per sample. Trizol reagent was used to extract total RNA from the PBMCs, yielding at least 5.5 micrograms per sample. For every donor, an aliquot of PBMCs went through flow cytometry to measure the percentages of naive CD45RAhigh/CD27high T cells. From V the trimming removes 5 bases and from J it removes 11 bases, while the gene matches leave 10 bases of the junction unaccounted for. From its cysteine to its phenylalanine, the CDR3 spans 13 amino acids. Just the 39-base CDR3 DNA is kept, in frame starting at base 1. The germline V gene supplies CDR1 MNHEY and CDR2 SVGAGI. For this clonotype: Its antigen is currently not known. Base quality data are lacking; no much larger clone is found one base away.

The V gene is TRBV6-5 and the J gene is TRBJ2-5; 8 bases in between match TRBD1. Sequencing was performed on blood. The receptor was derived from an elderly man in good health. Here is the DNA: TGTGCCAGCAGTACCACAGGGGGTCGTGAGCAGTACTTC. Its translation reads: CASSTTGGREQYF.